These 30 T cell receptor beta chains share one sample of origin, sequenced in a study of blood T cell repertoires in COVID-19. Repertoires were generated with immunoSEQ multiplex PCR, while TCRdb's copy carries only in-frame clones and drops some. The table records roughly 450,000 clones, around 90% of them present only once. The sequencing sample was made of PBMCs or T cells enriched from blood (not recorded which). Receptor source: a young man who had recovered from COVID-19.

The chain carries TRBV7-9 and TRBJ2-3, with D perhaps TRBD1 (5 bases). V was pared by 3 bases and J by 0 bases, with 10 bases between. CDR3 length: 15 residues. Germline values: CDR1 SEHNR, CDR2 FQNEAQ (reference sequence). The CDR3 loop is CASSFLDRSTDTQYF. DNA for the CDR3: TGTGCCAGCAGCTTCCTAGACAGAAGCACAGATACGCAGTATTTT.

This clone has more than one count but fewer than ten. The chain has TRBV9 and TRBJ2-3, with 8 bases aligning to TRBD1. After removal of 1 base from V and 6 bases from J, the junction contained 7 bases not matched to a gene. Germline V gene lookup returns CDR1 SGDLS and CDR2 YYNGEE. The CDR3 extends over 15 amino acids. The CDR3 here is CASSVSDRVPDTQYF. In DNA, the CDR3 is TGTGCCAGCAGCGTATCGGACAGGGTCCCCGATACGCAGTATTTT.

The chain recombines TRBV28 with TRBJ2-3; 11 nucleotides align to TRBD2. V gave up 6 bases and J gave up 8 bases; unmatched junction bases: 13. The germline V gene has CDR1 MDHEN and CDR2 SYDVKM. The CDR3 loop spans 16 amino acids. The CDR3 spells CASSKILAGGQFTQYF. CDR3 DNA sequence: TGTGCCAGCAGCAAGATTTTAGCGGGGGGGCAGTTTACGCAGTATTTT.

The chain uses TRBV2 and TRBJ2-1, with 11 bases fitting TRBD2. There are 15 residues in the CDR3. V was clipped by 6 bases and J by 6 bases; unmatched bases: 7. Germline V gene data show CDR1 as SNHLY and CDR2 as FYNNEI. In nucleotides, the CDR3 is TGTGCCAGCAGGGTACTAGCGGGAGAAAGCAATGAGCAGTTCTTC. Residues: CASRVLAGESNEQFF.

The CDR3: CASSKTGEAFF. The CDR3 region has the DNA TGTGCCAGCAGCAAGACAGGCGAAGCTTTCTTT. This chain joins TRBV3-1 (or the pseudogene TRBV3-2) and TRBJ1-1; tentatively, D is TRBD1 (6 bases). The V end was cut by 5 bases, the J end by 8 bases, with 9 bases between. Germline CDR1 reads LGHDT; CDR2 reads YNNKEL (reference sequence). The CDR3 length is 11 residues.

The chain links TRBV18 to TRBJ1-3, with D unresolved. The germline gives CDR1 KGHSH, CDR2 LQKENI. V lost 9 bases and J 0 bases, leaving 12 bases between the germline ends. The CDR3 is made up of 14 amino acids. The CDR3 region is CASSSTSSGNTIYF. The CDR3 DNA reads as TGTGCCAGTTCGAGCACGAGCTCTGGAAACACCATATATTTT.

V gene TRBV2 combines with J gene TRBJ2-2, with TRBD1 matching 12 bases. Unmatched junction bases numbered 13, after V lost 8 bases and J lost 6 bases. Germline lookup yields CDR1 SNHLY and CDR2 FYNNEI. CDR3 length: 17 amino acids. The CDR3 spells CASARDRGRSVPGELFF. The CDR3 bases are TGTGCCAGCGCCCGGGACAGGGGGCGCAGCGTTCCCGGGGAGCTGTTTTTT.

The chain couples TRBV9 to TRBJ2-2; 7 nucleotides agree with TRBD1. The V segment lost 0 bases and the J segment 4 bases; nucleotides outside the gene matches: 6. Germline V lookup: CDR1 SGDLS, CDR2 YYNGEE. The CDR3 has 16 amino acids. DNA for the CDR3: TGTGCCAGCAGCGTAGCTACCGGGGACAGCACCGGGGAGCTGTTTTTT. The encoded protein is CASSVATGDSTGELFF.

J is TRBJ2-1 and V is TRBV25-1; 8 nucleotides agree with TRBD1. J lost 5 bases, V lost 2 bases, and 5 bases had no gene match. Germline CDR1 reads MGHDK; CDR2 reads SYGVNS. The CDR3 contains 15 residues. Written as DNA, the CDR3 is TGTGCCAGCAGTGAACTGGACAGGGATCACAATGAGCAGTTCTTC. This translates into CASSELDRDHNEQFF.

About this clone itself: At the DNA level, this CDR3 is encoded by other sequences in the same sample as well. The rearrangement uses TRBV2 and TRBJ1-6; tentative D call: TRBD1 (5 bases). Trimming cost V 6 bases and J 7 bases, with 10 bases left between them. The CDR3 covers 13 residues. Germline lookup yields CDR1 SNHLY and CDR2 FYNNEI. The DNA of the CDR3 is TGTGCCAGCAGGGGGGAGGGAAATTCACCCCTCCACTTT. Protein product: CASRGEGNSPLHF.

This chain's CDR3 is CASSPRWGAGNTIYF. For the CDR3, the DNA is TGTGCCAGTAGTCCCAGGTGGGGGGCTGGAAACACCATATATTTT. The J gene is TRBJ1-3, the V gene TRBV19; D is possibly TRBD1 (5 bases). CDR3 length: 15 amino acids. CDR1 is LNHDA and CDR2 is SQIVND in the germline V gene (reference sequence). V lost 5 bases and J lost 2, with 13 bases in between.

This chain uses TRBV7-3 with TRBJ2-7, with 8 bases identical to TRBD1. J lost 5 bases, V lost 6 bases, and 6 bases had no gene match. This CDR3 is 13 amino acids long. Germline V gives CDR1 SGHTA, CDR2 FQGTGA. CDR3 protein: CASSRRTGNEQYF. Here the CDR3 DNA reads TGTGCCAGCAGTCGACGGACAGGGAACGAGCAGTACTTC.

V usage is TRBV28 and J usage is TRBJ2-5; possibly TRBD2 for D (7 bases). V shed 10 bases and J shed 1 base, with 13 bases lying between them. From germline, CDR1 is MDHEN and CDR2 SYDVKM. This CDR3 has 13 amino acids. The CDR3 DNA sequence: TGTGCCACTAAGAGGGGGGGCCAAGAGACCCAGTACTTC. This gives the protein CATKRGGQETQYF.

The chain links TRBV19 to TRBJ1-6; 9 bases are a match to TRBD1. Looked up from germline, CDR1 is LNHDA and CDR2 is SQIVND (reference sequence). The trim removed 6 bases at V and 5 bases at J, leaving 5 bases unmatched. This CDR3 contains 15 residues. CDR3 protein: CASRPRDRDNSPLHF. The CDR3 region has the DNA TGTGCCAGTAGACCCCGGGACAGGGATAATTCACCCCTCCACTTT.

This sequence joins TRBV9 and TRBJ2-2; D may be TRBD1 (6 bases). Germline CDR1 and CDR2: SGDLS and YYNGEE. The CDR3 runs to 15 residues. The V and J ends lost 0 bases and 4 bases respectively, with 10 bases between them. The CDR3 here is CASSVGGLVTGELFF. The CDR3 DNA reads as TGTGCCAGCAGCGTAGGGGGGCTAGTCACCGGGGAGCTGTTTTTT.

The V and J genes are TRBV15 and TRBJ1-2, with TRBD1 matching over 7 bases. The CDR3 is 13 amino acids. Germline trimming cut 1 base from V and 8 bases from J; bases unmatched to any gene: 4. Germline V CDR1 and CDR2: LNHNV, YYDKDF (reference sequence). The CDR3: CATSRAPGGGYTF. CDR3 DNA: TGTGCCACCAGCAGAGCTCCAGGGGGAGGCTACACCTTC.

The V and J genes are TRBV12-3 or TRBV12-4 and TRBJ1-2, with 7 positions matching TRBD1. CDR3 size: 12 residues. V lost 4 bases and J lost 4; bases outside the gene matches: 0. The CDR3 nucleotides are TGTGCCAGCAGTTCAGGGGGCTATGGCTACACCTTC. It specifies CASSSGGYGYTF.

This chain links TRBV3-1 (or the pseudogene TRBV3-2) with TRBJ2-1; 16 bases align to TRBD2. This CDR3 region has 16 residues. The germline CDR1 and CDR2 sequences are LGHDT and YNNKEL (reference sequence). V shed 4 bases, J shed 7 bases, and the junction held 4 bases outside the gene matches. CDR3 DNA: TGTGCCAGCAGCCGGGGACTAGCGGGAGGGCCGAATGAGCAGTTCTTC. Translation: CASSRGLAGGPNEQFF.

This clone was seen more than once but under ten times. V gene TRBV6-5 combines with J gene TRBJ2-7; 7 bases are shared with TRBD1. The CDR3 is 15 amino acids. Germline CDR1 MNHEY, CDR2 SVGAGI. V was pared by 5 bases and J by 2 bases, with 9 bases of the junction left unmatched. The CDR3 nucleotides read TGTGCCAGCAGTATCCAACCGCAGGGGGCCTACGAGCAGTACTTC. Amino acids: CASSIQPQGAYEQYF.

This chain uses TRBV2 with TRBJ2-1; 13 bases align to TRBD2. Trimming removed 6 bases from V and 8 bases from J; junction bases left unmatched: 7. The CDR3 has 15 amino acids. Per germline, CDR1 SNHLY and CDR2 FYNNEI. The CDR3 is CASRGLGLAGDEQFF. CDR3 coding DNA: TGTGCCAGCAGGGGCCTAGGACTAGCGGGGGATGAGCAGTTCTTC.

The chain recombines TRBV5-1 with TRBJ2-5, with TRBD2 matching 16 bases. Germline CDR1 reads SGHRS; CDR2 reads YFSETQ. V lost 4 bases to trimming and J lost 5 bases; unmatched junction nucleotides: 8. The CDR3 extends over 17 amino acids. CDR3 nucleotide sequence: TGCGCCAGCAGCCCTGGGACTAGCGGGAGGGTATCGGAGACCCAGTACTTC. Its protein is CASSPGTSGRVSETQYF.

This rearrangement joins TRBV6-5 to TRBJ1-2; the match to TRBD1 covers 8 bases. CDR1 is MNHEY and CDR2 is SVGAGI in the germline V gene. V lost 9 bases to trimming and J lost 6 bases; unmatched junction nucleotides: 9. The CDR3 is 13 amino acids. CDR3 nucleotide sequence: TGTGCCAGTGGGAAGACAGGGGATCATGGCTACACCTTC. Protein product: CASGKTGDHGYTF.

The V gene is TRBV19, the J gene TRBJ1-2; D gene unclear. V lost 0 bases and J lost 3, with 5 bases in between. Germline loops: CDR1 LNHDA, CDR2 SQIVND (reference sequence). CDR3 size: 13 residues. CDR3 protein: CASSIDGHYGYTF. The CDR3 bases are TGTGCCAGTAGTATAGATGGCCACTATGGCTACACCTTC.

This rearrangement joins TRBV6-2 or TRBV6-3 to TRBJ2-7; 8 bases line up with TRBD1. Germline CDR1 and CDR2: MNHEY and SVGEGT. The V and J ends lost 1 base and 7 bases, in that order; junction bases with no gene match: 6. The CDR3 loop spans 14 amino acids. CDR3 residues: CASSYFQGAREQYF. CDR3 DNA: TGTGCCAGCAGTTACTTCCAGGGGGCGCGGGAGCAGTACTTC.

This chain uses TRBV2 with TRBJ2-1; possible D gene TRBD2, 5 bases. The CDR3 length is 13 residues. CDR1 is SNHLY and CDR2 is FYNNEI in the germline V gene. Trimming pared 7 bases from V and 1 base from J, leaving 8 bases between. CDR3: CASNTGSYNEQFF. CDR3 nucleotide sequence: TGTGCCAGCAATACGGGATCCTACAATGAGCAGTTCTTC.

V gene TRBV5-1 combines with J gene TRBJ2-1; a possible D gene is TRBD2 (5 bases). Germline V gene sequence: CDR1 SGHRS, CDR2 YFSETQ. Trimming removed 5 bases from V and 0 bases from J, with 12 bases in between. CDR3 length equals 15 residues. CDR3 region: CASSEAEDSYNEQFF. DNA for the CDR3: TGCGCCAGCAGTGAAGCGGAAGACTCCTACAATGAGCAGTTCTTC.

The CDR3 DNA reads TGTGCCAGTAGATGGGGGGGGAACACTGAAGCTTTCTTT. Translation: CASRWGGNTEAFF. V usage is TRBV19 and J usage is TRBJ1-1; maybe TRBD1 (5 bases). In germline, CDR1 is LNHDA, CDR2 SQIVND (reference sequence). V lost 6 bases and J lost 1, with 9 bases in between. This CDR3 spans 13 amino acids.

There are a few counts of this clone. The chain combines TRBV7-2 with TRBJ2-2; D is unclear. V was shortened by 5 bases and J by 3 bases, with 7 bases between the two germline ends. This CDR3 region has 13 residues. Germline V gives CDR1 SGHTA, CDR2 FQGNSA. This CDR3 is CASSRVYTGELFF. The CDR3, as DNA: TGTGCCAGCAGCCGAGTATACACCGGGGAGCTGTTTTTT.

The chain couples TRBV9 to TRBJ1-2; 12 positions match TRBD1. Germline V CDR1 and CDR2: SGDLS, YYNGEE. V shed 3 bases, J shed 14 bases, and the junction held 11 bases outside the gene matches. CDR3 size: 14 residues. CDR3 residues: CASSASGTGGGGTF. The CDR3 coding sequence is TGTGCCAGCAGCGCATCCGGGACAGGGGGCGGAGGGACCTTC.

The chain carries TRBV19 and TRBJ1-1, with D unresolved. The CDR3 runs 11 residues. Germline CDR1 is LNHDA and CDR2 is SQIVND (reference sequence). The V gene lost 6 bases and the J gene lost 7 bases, with 9 bases spanning the gap. The DNA for the CDR3 is TGTGCCAGTAGGACACCGTTTGAAGCTTTCTTT. Translation: CASRTPFEAFF.